This is a list of T cell receptor beta chains from one sample in a study of radiotherapy plus CTLA-4 blockade in lung cancer. The assay was immunoSEQ multiplex PCR, and TCRdb's table has in-frame clones only and misses some. The profile covers tens of thousands of clones, with roughly 59% appearing a single time and about 18% taken by the ten largest. Specimen: peripheral blood, collected from a patient treated with radiotherapy plus ipilimumab. Receptors originate from a human donor with non-small cell lung cancer who had a partial response to radiotherapy plus ipilimumab. CDR3s include the opening cysteine and the closing phenylalanine or tryptophan. Fields, in order: J gene, D gene, V gene, clone size, CDR3 protein, CDR3 DNA. D genes are given only for firm matches. Size tells how often a clone was seen (once, few, many) or the class of an expanded clone, and some rows leave it out.

j_call: TRBJ2-1; d_call: TRBD2; v_call: TRBV6-6; clone_size: medium-sized; cdr3_aa: CASSGGDWGFF; cdr3_nt: TGTGCCAGCTCGGGGGGGGACTGGGGGTTCTTC
j_call: TRBJ1-1; d_call: .; v_call: TRBV2; clone_size: few; cdr3_aa: CASSEGVLGPEAFF; cdr3_nt: TGTGCCAGCAGTGAAGGTGTCTTGGGGCCTGAAGCTTTCTTT
j_call: TRBJ2-7; d_call: .; v_call: TRBV25-1; clone_size: .; cdr3_aa: CASSGVRSEQYF; cdr3_nt: TGTGCCAGCAGTGGGGTTAGGAGCGAGCAGTACTTC
j_call: TRBJ2-3; d_call: .; v_call: TRBV7-3; clone_size: once; cdr3_aa: CASSLAGAMDTDTQYF; cdr3_nt: TGTGCCAGCAGCTTAGCGGGGGCCATGGACACAGATACGCAGTATTTT
j_call: TRBJ2-7; d_call: .; v_call: TRBV7-9; clone_size: few; cdr3_aa: CASSFGERYEQYF; cdr3_nt: TGTGCCAGCAGCTTTGGGGAGAGATACGAGCAGTACTTC
j_call: TRBJ2-5; d_call: .; v_call: TRBV5-1; clone_size: .; cdr3_aa: CASRLEGLIQETQYF; cdr3_nt: TGCGCCAGCAGACTGGAAGGACTTATACAAGAGACCCAGTACTTC
j_call: TRBJ2-1; d_call: .; v_call: TRBV19; clone_size: .; cdr3_aa: CASSITGSSSYNEQFF; cdr3_nt: TGTGCCAGTAGTATCACGGGGTCCAGCTCCTACAATGAGCAGTTCTTC
j_call: TRBJ1-1; d_call: .; v_call: TRBV27; clone_size: .; cdr3_aa: CASRRVTMGSEAFF; cdr3_nt: TGTGCCAGCAGGCGCGTCACAATGGGGAGTGAAGCTTTCTTT
j_call: TRBJ2-3; d_call: TRBD2; v_call: TRBV7-9; clone_size: once; cdr3_aa: CASSLPPGGGYPSTDTQYF; cdr3_nt: TGTGCCAGCAGCTTACCCCCAGGCGGGGGTTATCCTAGCACAGATACGCAGTATTTT
j_call: TRBJ2-3; d_call: TRBD2; v_call: TRBV7-9; clone_size: .; cdr3_aa: CASSSEPGLAGDTQYF; cdr3_nt: TGTGCCAGCAGCTCAGAACCGGGACTAGCGGGAGATACGCAGTATTTT
j_call: TRBJ1-6; d_call: TRBD1; v_call: TRBV27; clone_size: medium-sized; cdr3_aa: CASSLKPGQKNSPLHF; cdr3_nt: TGTGCCAGCAGTCTTAAGCCGGGACAGAAGAATTCACCCCTCCACTTT
j_call: TRBJ2-3; d_call: .; v_call: TRBV29-1; clone_size: .; cdr3_aa: CSLEVFGTDTQYF; cdr3_nt: TGCAGCTTGGAGGTCTTCGGCACAGATACGCAGTATTTT
j_call: TRBJ1-1; d_call: .; v_call: TRBV19; clone_size: .; cdr3_aa: CASSIGVAEAFF; cdr3_nt: TGTGCCAGTAGTATAGGTGTCGCTGAAGCTTTCTTT
j_call: TRBJ1-1; d_call: .; v_call: TRBV6-1; clone_size: .; cdr3_aa: CASSKSGVSVGAFF; cdr3_nt: TGTGCCAGCAGTAAGTCGGGGGTATCGGTAGGAGCTTTCTTT
j_call: TRBJ2-2; d_call: .; v_call: TRBV6-1; clone_size: .; cdr3_aa: CASDSLLNTGELFF; cdr3_nt: TGTGCCAGCGACAGCCTGCTGAACACCGGGGAGCTGTTTTTT
j_call: TRBJ1-5; d_call: TRBD1; v_call: TRBV4-3; clone_size: .; cdr3_aa: CASSQEGTGLNQPQHF; cdr3_nt: TGCGCCAGCAGCCAAGAAGGGACAGGTCTCAATCAGCCCCAGCATTTT
j_call: TRBJ2-2; d_call: .; v_call: TRBV7-6; clone_size: .; cdr3_aa: CASSSQGSGELFF; cdr3_nt: TGTGCCAGCAGCTCGCAGGGGTCCGGGGAGCTGTTTTTT
j_call: TRBJ2-7; d_call: TRBD2; v_call: TRBV4-1; clone_size: .; cdr3_aa: CASSHSGNSGRFEQYF; cdr3_nt: TGCGCCAGCAGCCACTCAGGTAATAGCGGGAGGTTCGAGCAGTACTTC
j_call: TRBJ2-3; d_call: TRBD2; v_call: TRBV4-3; clone_size: few; cdr3_aa: CASSRTSGGAGDTQYF; cdr3_nt: TGCGCCAGCAGCCGTACTAGCGGGGGGGCGGGAGATACGCAGTATTTT
j_call: TRBJ1-2; d_call: .; v_call: TRBV5-1; clone_size: .; cdr3_aa: CASSLAAGLANYGYTF; cdr3_nt: TGCGCCAGCAGCTTGGCCGCAGGGCTGGCAAACTATGGCTACACCTTC
j_call: TRBJ2-3; d_call: .; v_call: TRBV4-1; clone_size: .; cdr3_aa: CASSQGATDTQYF; cdr3_nt: TGCGCCAGCAGCCAAGGGGCCACAGATACGCAGTATTTT
j_call: TRBJ2-7; d_call: TRBD1; v_call: TRBV15; clone_size: .; cdr3_aa: CATSRDYPGQGPYEQYF; cdr3_nt: TGTGCCACCAGCAGAGATTACCCGGGACAGGGGCCCTACGAGCAGTACTTC
j_call: TRBJ2-1; d_call: .; v_call: TRBV27; clone_size: .; cdr3_aa: CASSLGTYNEQFF; cdr3_nt: TGTGCCAGCAGTTTGGGCACCTACAATGAGCAGTTCTTC
j_call: TRBJ1-2; d_call: TRBD1; v_call: TRBV12-5; clone_size: .; cdr3_aa: CASGGDREYGYTF; cdr3_nt: TGTGCTAGTGGGGGGGACAGGGAGTATGGCTACACCTTC
j_call: TRBJ1-4; d_call: .; v_call: TRBV27; clone_size: .; cdr3_aa: CASSSTGGVSRANEKLFF; cdr3_nt: TGTGCCAGCAGTTCTACGGGAGGCGTCAGTCGGGCTAATGAAAAACTGTTTTTT
j_call: TRBJ2-1; d_call: TRBD1; v_call: TRBV30; clone_size: .; cdr3_aa: CAWSVSAGGYNEQFF; cdr3_nt: TGTGCCTGGAGTGTATCGGCAGGGGGTTACAATGAGCAGTTCTTC
j_call: TRBJ1-4; d_call: .; v_call: TRBV2; clone_size: .; cdr3_aa: CASSDLNEKLFF; cdr3_nt: TGTGCCAGCAGTGATCTTAATGAAAAACTGTTTTTT
j_call: TRBJ2-2; d_call: TRBD2; v_call: TRBV5-1; clone_size: few; cdr3_aa: CASSLAGLAGIGTGELFF; cdr3_nt: TGCGCCAGCAGCTTGGCCGGACTAGCGGGAATAGGAACCGGGGAGCTGTTTTTT
j_call: TRBJ2-7; d_call: TRBD1; v_call: TRBV19; clone_size: .; cdr3_aa: CASSSTGGWEQYF; cdr3_nt: TGTGCCAGTAGTAGCACAGGGGGCTGGGAGCAGTACTTC
j_call: TRBJ2-2; d_call: TRBD1; v_call: TRBV7-9; clone_size: few; cdr3_aa: CASSWTGNTGELFF; cdr3_nt: TGTGCCAGCAGCTGGACAGGGAATACCGGGGAGCTGTTTTTT
j_call: TRBJ2-1; d_call: TRBD2; v_call: TRBV7-3; clone_size: .; cdr3_aa: CASSLTGGVGIDEQFF; cdr3_nt: TGTGCCAGCAGCTTAACGGGGGGGGTAGGAATCGATGAGCAGTTCTTC
j_call: TRBJ2-7; d_call: TRBD1; v_call: TRBV18; clone_size: few; cdr3_aa: CASSPIGTGGNEQYF; cdr3_nt: TGTGCCAGCTCACCAATAGGGACAGGGGGTAACGAGCAGTACTTC
j_call: TRBJ1-1; d_call: .; v_call: TRBV5-1; clone_size: .; cdr3_aa: CASSRTGANTEAFF; cdr3_nt: TGCGCCAGCAGCCGTACTGGGGCGAACACTGAAGCTTTCTTT
j_call: TRBJ2-7; d_call: .; v_call: TRBV14; clone_size: .; cdr3_aa: CASSQRPVSETYEQYF; cdr3_nt: TGTGCCAGCAGCCAAAGGCCCGTAAGCGAGACTTACGAGCAGTACTTC
j_call: TRBJ2-7; d_call: TRBD1; v_call: TRBV6-6; clone_size: many; cdr3_aa: CASSYSGQGYEQYF; cdr3_nt: TGTGCCAGCAGTTACTCCGGACAGGGCTACGAGCAGTACTTC
j_call: TRBJ2-5; d_call: .; v_call: TRBV27; clone_size: few; cdr3_aa: CASTRGETQYF; cdr3_nt: TGTGCCAGCACTAGGGGGGAGACCCAGTACTTC
j_call: TRBJ2-5; d_call: .; v_call: TRBV7-2; clone_size: .; cdr3_aa: CASSLALRDTRYF; cdr3_nt: TGTGCCAGCAGCTTAGCGCTGAGGGACACCCGGTACTTC
j_call: TRBJ2-5; d_call: TRBD2; v_call: TRBV7-2; clone_size: .; cdr3_aa: CASSQRERETQYF; cdr3_nt: TGTGCCAGCAGCCAGCGGGAGAGGGAGACCCAGTACTTC
j_call: TRBJ1-1; d_call: .; v_call: TRBV5-4; clone_size: .; cdr3_aa: CASSLAGGNVNTEAFF; cdr3_nt: TGTGCCAGCAGCTTGGCCGGGGGTAACGTGAACACTGAAGCTTTCTTT
j_call: TRBJ2-7; d_call: TRBD2; v_call: TRBV5-4; clone_size: .; cdr3_aa: CASSTTSGVYYEQYF; cdr3_nt: TGTGCCAGCAGCACCACTAGCGGGGTTTACTACGAGCAGTACTTC
j_call: TRBJ2-1; d_call: .; v_call: TRBV7-3; clone_size: few; cdr3_aa: CASSPVLATYNEQFF; cdr3_nt: TGTGCCAGCAGCCCAGTACTAGCTACTTACAATGAGCAGTTCTTC
j_call: TRBJ2-7; d_call: TRBD2; v_call: TRBV6-5; clone_size: few; cdr3_aa: CASSYAPGGVAQYF; cdr3_nt: TGTGCCAGCAGTTACGCGCCTGGGGGGGTAGCGCAGTACTTC
j_call: TRBJ1-1; d_call: .; v_call: TRBV6-1; clone_size: .; cdr3_aa: CASSDWRASILSMNTEAFF; cdr3_nt: TGTGCCAGCAGTGACTGGCGGGCCTCGATTTTATCTATGAACACTGAAGCTTTCTTT